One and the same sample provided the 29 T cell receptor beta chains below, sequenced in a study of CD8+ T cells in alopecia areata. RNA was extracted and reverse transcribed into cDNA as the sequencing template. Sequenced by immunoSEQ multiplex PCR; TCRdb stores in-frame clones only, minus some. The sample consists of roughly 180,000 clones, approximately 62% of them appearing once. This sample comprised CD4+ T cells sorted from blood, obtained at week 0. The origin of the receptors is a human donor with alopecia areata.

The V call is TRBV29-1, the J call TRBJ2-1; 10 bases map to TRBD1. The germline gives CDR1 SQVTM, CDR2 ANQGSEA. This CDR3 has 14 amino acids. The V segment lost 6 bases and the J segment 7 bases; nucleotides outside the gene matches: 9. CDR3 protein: CSVAGDRGSNEQFF. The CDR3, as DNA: TGCAGCGTGGCGGGGGACAGGGGATCTAATGAGCAGTTCTTC.

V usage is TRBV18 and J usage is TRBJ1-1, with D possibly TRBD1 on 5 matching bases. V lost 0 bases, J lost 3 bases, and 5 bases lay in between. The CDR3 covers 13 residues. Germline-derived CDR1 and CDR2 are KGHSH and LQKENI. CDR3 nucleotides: TGTGCCAGCTCACCACCAGGGGACACTGAAGCTTTCTTT. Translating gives CASSPPGDTEAFF.

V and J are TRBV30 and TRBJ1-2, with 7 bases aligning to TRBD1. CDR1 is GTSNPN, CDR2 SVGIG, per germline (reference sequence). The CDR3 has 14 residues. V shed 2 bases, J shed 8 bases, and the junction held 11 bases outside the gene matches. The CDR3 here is CAWSPNAGTAGYTF. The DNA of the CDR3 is TGTGCCTGGAGTCCAAACGCCGGGACAGCGGGCTACACCTTC.

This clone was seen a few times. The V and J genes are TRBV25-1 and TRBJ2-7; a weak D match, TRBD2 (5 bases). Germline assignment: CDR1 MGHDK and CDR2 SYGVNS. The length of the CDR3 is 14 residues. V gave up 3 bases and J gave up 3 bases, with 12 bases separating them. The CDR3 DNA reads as TGTGCCAGCAGTGATGACGGCCGGGGCTACGAGCAGTACTTC. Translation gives CASSDDGRGYEQYF.

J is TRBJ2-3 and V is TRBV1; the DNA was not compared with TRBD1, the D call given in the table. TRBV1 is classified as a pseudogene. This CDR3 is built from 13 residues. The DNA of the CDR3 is TGCACCAGCAGCCGGGACAACACAGATACGCAGTATTTT. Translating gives CTSSRDNTDTQYF.

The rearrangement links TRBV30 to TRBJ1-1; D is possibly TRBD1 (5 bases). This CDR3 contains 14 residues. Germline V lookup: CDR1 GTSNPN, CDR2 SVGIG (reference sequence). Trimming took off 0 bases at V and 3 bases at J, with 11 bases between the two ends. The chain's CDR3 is CAWSVVGVDTEAFF. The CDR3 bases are TGTGCCTGGAGTGTCGTGGGGGTTGACACTGAAGCTTTCTTT.

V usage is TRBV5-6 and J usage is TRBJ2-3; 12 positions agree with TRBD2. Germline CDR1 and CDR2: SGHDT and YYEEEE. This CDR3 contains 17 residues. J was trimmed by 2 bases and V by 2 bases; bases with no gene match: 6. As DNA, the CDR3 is TGTGCCAGCAGCTTCTCAGGACTAGCGGGGCTCACAGATACGCAGTATTTT. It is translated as CASSFSGLAGLTDTQYF.

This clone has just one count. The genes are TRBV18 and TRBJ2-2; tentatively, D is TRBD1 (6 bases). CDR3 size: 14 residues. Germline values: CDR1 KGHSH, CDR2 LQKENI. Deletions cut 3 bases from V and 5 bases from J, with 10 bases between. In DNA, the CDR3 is TGTGCCAGCTCACCCCTAGGACAGACCGGGGAGCTGTTTTTT. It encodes CASSPLGQTGELFF.

The DNA for the CDR3 is TGCAGCGTTGATGCGTTCGTAGGACTGAACACTGAAGCTTTCTTT. Its protein product is CSVDAFVGLNTEAFF. The rearrangement links TRBV29-1 to TRBJ1-1; D gene uncertain. Germline assignment: CDR1 SQVTM and CDR2 ANQGSEA. Trimming removed 3 bases at V and 0 bases at J, with 14 bases between. The CDR3 length is 15 residues.

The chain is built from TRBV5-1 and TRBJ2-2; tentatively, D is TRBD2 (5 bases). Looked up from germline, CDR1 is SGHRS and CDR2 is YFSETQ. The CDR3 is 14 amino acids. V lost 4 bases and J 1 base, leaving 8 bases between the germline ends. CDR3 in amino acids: CASSMSGNTGELFF. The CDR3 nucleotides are TGCGCCAGCAGCATGAGCGGGAACACCGGGGAGCTGTTTTTT.

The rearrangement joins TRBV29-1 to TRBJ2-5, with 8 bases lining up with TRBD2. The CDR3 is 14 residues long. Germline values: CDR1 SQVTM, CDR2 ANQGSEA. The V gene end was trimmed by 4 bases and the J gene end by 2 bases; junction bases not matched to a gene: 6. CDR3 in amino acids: CSVVARGGQETQYF. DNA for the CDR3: TGCAGCGTTGTAGCCCGCGGGGGGCAAGAGACCCAGTACTTC.

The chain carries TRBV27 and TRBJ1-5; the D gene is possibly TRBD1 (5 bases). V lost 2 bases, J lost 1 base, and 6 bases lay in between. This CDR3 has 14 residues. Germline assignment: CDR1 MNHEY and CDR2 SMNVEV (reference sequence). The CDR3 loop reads CASSLRQSNQPQHF. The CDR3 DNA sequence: TGTGCCAGCAGTTTACGACAGAGCAATCAGCCCCAGCATTTT.

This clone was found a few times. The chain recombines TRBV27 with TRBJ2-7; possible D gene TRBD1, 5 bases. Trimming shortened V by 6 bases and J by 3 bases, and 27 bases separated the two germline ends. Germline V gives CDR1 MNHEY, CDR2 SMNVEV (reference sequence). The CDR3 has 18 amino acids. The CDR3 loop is CASRPRGGLTAERYEQYF. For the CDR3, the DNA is TGTGCCAGCAGACCTAGGGGTGGGCTGACGGCCGAACGCTACGAGCAGTACTTC.

CDR3 sequence: CASNLAVGELFF. DNA for the CDR3: TGTGCCAGCAACTTGGCGGTCGGGGAGCTGTTTTTT. The chain is built from TRBV2 and TRBJ2-2; D gene ambiguous. Germline CDR1 is SNHLY and CDR2 is FYNNEI. The germline V and J ends were trimmed by 7 bases and 7 bases, with 10 bases remaining between them. The CDR3 has 12 residues. The full variable domain, in which reference TRBV2 and TRBJ2-2 provide the parts outside the CDR3, is EPEVTQTPSHQVTQMGQEVILRCVPISNHLYFYWYRQILGQKVEFLVSFYNNEISEKSEIFDDQFSVERPDGSNFTLKIRSTKLEDSAMYFCASNLAVGELFFGEGSRLTVL.

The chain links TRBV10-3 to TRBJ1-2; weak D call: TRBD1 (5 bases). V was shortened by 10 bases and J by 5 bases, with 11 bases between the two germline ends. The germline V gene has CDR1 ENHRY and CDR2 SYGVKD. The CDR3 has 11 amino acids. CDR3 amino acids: CATQTDYGYTF. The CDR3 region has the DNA TGTGCCACTCAGACAGATTATGGCTACACCTTC.

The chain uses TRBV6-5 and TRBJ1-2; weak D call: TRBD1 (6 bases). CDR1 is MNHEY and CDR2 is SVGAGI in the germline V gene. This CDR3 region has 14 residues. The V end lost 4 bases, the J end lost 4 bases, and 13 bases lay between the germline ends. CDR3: CASSSTPTGYGYTF. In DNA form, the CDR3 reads TGTGCCAGCAGTTCCACACCGACAGGCTATGGCTACACCTTC.

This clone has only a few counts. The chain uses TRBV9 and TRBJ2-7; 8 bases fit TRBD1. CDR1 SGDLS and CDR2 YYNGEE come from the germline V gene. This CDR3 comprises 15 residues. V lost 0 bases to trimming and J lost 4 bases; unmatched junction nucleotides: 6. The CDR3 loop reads CASSVGAGGRYEQYF. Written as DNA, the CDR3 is TGTGCCAGCAGCGTAGGGGCAGGGGGCAGATACGAGCAGTACTTC.

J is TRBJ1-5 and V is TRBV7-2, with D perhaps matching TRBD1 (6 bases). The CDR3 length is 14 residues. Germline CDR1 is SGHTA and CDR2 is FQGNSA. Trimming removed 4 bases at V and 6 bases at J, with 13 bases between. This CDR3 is CASSSNRVAQPQHF. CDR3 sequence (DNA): TGTGCCAGCAGCTCAAACAGGGTGGCTCAGCCCCAGCATTTT.

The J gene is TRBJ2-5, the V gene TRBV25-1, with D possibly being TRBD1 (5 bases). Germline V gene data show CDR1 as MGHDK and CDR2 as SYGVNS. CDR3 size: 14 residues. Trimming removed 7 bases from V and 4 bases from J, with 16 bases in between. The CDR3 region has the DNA TGTGCCAGCACGGCAGGGCCACTTGGAGAGACCCAGTACTTC. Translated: CASTAGPLGETQYF.

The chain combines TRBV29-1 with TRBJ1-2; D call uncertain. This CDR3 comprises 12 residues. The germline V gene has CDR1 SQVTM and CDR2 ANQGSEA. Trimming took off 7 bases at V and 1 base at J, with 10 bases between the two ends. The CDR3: CSAIRNNYGYTF. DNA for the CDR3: TGCAGCGCTATCAGGAATAACTATGGCTACACCTTC.

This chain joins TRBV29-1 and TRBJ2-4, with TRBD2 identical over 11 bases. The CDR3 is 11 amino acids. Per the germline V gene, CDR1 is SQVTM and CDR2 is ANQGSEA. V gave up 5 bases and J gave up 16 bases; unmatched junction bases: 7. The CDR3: CSVWLAGGEYF. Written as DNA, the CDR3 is TGCAGCGTTTGGCTAGCGGGGGGCGAATACTTC. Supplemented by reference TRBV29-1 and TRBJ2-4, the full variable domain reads SAVISQKPSRDICQRGTSLTIQCQVDSQVTMMFWYRQQPGQSLTLIATANQGSEATYESGFVIDKFPISRPNLTFSTLTVSNMSPEDSSIYLCSVWLAGGEYFGAGTRLSVL.

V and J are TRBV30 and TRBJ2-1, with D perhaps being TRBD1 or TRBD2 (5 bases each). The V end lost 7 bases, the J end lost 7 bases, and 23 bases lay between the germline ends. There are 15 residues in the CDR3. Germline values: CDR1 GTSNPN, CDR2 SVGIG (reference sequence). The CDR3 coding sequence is TGTGCCTTCGGACTGCTAGCCCACTGGGGGAATGAGCAGTTCTTC. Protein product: CAFGLLAHWGNEQFF.

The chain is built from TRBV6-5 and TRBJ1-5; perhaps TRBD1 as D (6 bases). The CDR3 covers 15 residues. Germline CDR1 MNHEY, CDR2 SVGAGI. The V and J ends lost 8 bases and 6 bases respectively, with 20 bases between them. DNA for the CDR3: TGTGCCAGCCGCAGGTTAGGGGGATCGAGTCAGCCCCAGCATTTT. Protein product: CASRRLGGSSQPQHF.

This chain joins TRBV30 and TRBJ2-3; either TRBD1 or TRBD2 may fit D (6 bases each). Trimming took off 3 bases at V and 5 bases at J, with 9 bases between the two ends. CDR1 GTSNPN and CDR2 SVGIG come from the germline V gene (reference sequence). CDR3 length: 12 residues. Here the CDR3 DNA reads TGTGCCTGGAGGGGGGGCAGAGATACGCAGTATTTT. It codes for CAWRGGRDTQYF.

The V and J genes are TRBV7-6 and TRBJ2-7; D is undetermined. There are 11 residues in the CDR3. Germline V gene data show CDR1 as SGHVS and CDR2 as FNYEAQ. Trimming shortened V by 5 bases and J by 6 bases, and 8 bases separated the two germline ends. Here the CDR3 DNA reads TGTGCCAGCAGCAACGGACCCGAGCAGTACTTC. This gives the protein CASSNGPEQYF.

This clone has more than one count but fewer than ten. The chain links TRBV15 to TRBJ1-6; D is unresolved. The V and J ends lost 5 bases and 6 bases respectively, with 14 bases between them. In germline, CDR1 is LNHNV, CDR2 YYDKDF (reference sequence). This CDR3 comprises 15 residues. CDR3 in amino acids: CATSEARMVNSPLHF. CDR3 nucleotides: TGTGCCACCAGCGAGGCCAGGATGGTTAATTCACCCCTCCACTTT.

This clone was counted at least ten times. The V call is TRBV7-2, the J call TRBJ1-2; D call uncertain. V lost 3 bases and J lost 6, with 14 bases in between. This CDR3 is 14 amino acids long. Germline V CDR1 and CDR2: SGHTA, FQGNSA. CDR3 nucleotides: TGTGCCAGCAGCTTCGTCCGGGCTCCTGATGGCTACACCTTC. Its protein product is CASSFVRAPDGYTF. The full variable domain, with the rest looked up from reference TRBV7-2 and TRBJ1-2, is GAGVSQSPSNKVTEKGKDVELRCDPISGHTALYWYRQSLGQGLEFLIYFQGNSAPDKSGLPSDRFSAERTGGSVSTLTIQRTQQEDSAVYLCASSFVRAPDGYTFGSGTRLTVV.

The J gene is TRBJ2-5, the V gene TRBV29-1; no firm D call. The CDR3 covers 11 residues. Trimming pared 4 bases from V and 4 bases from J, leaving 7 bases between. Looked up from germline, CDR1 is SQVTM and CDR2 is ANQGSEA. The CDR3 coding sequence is TGCAGCGTTGCTCTCGGAGAGACCCAGTACTTC. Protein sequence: CSVALGETQYF.

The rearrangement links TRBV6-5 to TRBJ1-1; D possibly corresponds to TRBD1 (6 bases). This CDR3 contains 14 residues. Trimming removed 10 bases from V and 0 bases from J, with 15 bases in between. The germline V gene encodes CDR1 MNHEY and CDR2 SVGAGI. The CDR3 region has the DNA TGTGCCACCTACACAGGGAACATGAACACTGAAGCTTTCTTT. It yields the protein CATYTGNMNTEAFF.